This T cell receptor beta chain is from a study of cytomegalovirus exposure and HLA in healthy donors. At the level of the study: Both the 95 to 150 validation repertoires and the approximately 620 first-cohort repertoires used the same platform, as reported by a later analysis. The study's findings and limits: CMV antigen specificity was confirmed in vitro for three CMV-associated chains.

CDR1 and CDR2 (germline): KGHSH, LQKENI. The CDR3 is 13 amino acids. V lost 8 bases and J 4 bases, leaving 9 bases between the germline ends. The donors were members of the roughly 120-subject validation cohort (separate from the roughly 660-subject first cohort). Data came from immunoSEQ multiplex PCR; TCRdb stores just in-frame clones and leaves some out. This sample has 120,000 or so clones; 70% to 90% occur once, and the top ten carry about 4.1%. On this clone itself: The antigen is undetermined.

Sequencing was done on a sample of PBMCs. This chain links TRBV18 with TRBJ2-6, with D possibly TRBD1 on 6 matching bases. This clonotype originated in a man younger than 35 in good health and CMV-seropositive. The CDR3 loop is CASGGAGANVLTF. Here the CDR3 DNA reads TGTGCCAGCGGGGGCGCCGGGGCCAACGTCCTGACTTTC.